The 2 T cell receptor beta chains below were found in one sample sequenced in a study of blood T cells in healthy people across ages. The authors ran a second PCR of 7 to 11 cycles using a sample-barcoded 5' primer and a J-beta primer mix. A single record per CDR3 protein comes from TCRdb applying MiXCR to the 5' RACE reads. The repertoire holds 650,000 to 700,000 distinct CDR3 sequences, with around 50% as singletons. Sequencing was performed on blood. These receptor sequences come from a woman aged 80 or over in good health.

V gene TRBV24-1 combines with J gene TRBJ2-7; 7 nucleotides line up with TRBD1. TRBJ2-4 matches the DNA end more closely, so the J call is doubtful. The CDR3 is 13 residues long. CDR1 KGHDR and CDR2 SFDVKD come from the germline V gene. The CDR3 sequence is CATSDRTGNIQYF. The CDR3 bases are TGTGCCACCAGTGACAGGACAGGAAACATTCAGTACTTC.

This sequence joins TRBV25-1 and TRBJ2-7; D remains unclear. Germline V gives CDR1 MGHDK, CDR2 SYGVNS. Between the trimmed V and J ends, which lost 3 bases and 4 bases, there was a span of 13 bases. This CDR3 spans 14 amino acids. CDR3 protein: CASSDANSVYEQYF. The DNA for the CDR3 is TGTGCCAGCAGTGATGCTAACAGCGTGTACGAGCAGTACTTC.